Listed here are 5 T cell receptor beta chains from one sample, sequenced in a study of blood T cell repertoires in COVID-19. Generated by immunoSEQ multiplex PCR, the TCRdb table keeps only in-frame clones and is missing some. The sample has 100,000 to 150,000 clones; about 80% are singletons. The specimen was peripheral blood. The origin of the receptors is a woman in her forties or fifties with acute or convalescent COVID-19.

This clone was counted only a few times. The V gene is TRBV6-5, the J gene TRBJ2-7; tentative D call: TRBD2 (6 bases). CDR1 and CDR2 from the germline V gene are MNHEY and SVGAGI. Trimming left V 5 bases short and J 6 bases short, with 14 bases between. CDR3 length: 13 residues. The CDR3 spells CASSTAGKGEQYF. CDR3 coding DNA: TGTGCCAGCAGTACCGCGGGGAAGGGCGAGCAGTACTTC.

The chain links TRBV19 to TRBJ2-7; 9 bases fit TRBD2. CDR1 is LNHDA, CDR2 SQIVND, per germline (reference sequence). There are 16 residues in the CDR3. The J segment lost 4 bases and the V segment lost 5 bases, leaving 12 bases of the junction unmatched. The CDR3 loop is CASSPLTSGILYEQYF. CDR3 coding DNA: TGTGCCAGTAGTCCCCTGACTAGCGGCATACTTTACGAGCAGTACTTC. The variable domain in full, with the rest retrieved from reference TRBV19 and TRBJ2-7, is DGGITQSPKYLFRKEGQNVTLSCEQNLNHDAMYWYRQDPGQGLRLIYYSQIVNDFQKGDIAEGYSVSREKKESFPLTVTSAQKNPTAFYLCASSPLTSGILYEQYFGPGTRLTVT.

The J gene is TRBJ2-5, the V gene TRBV18; D ambiguous. The V end was cut by 3 bases, the J end by 9 bases, with 8 bases between. The CDR3 sequence is 11 residues long. CDR1 is KGHSH and CDR2 is LQKENI in the germline V gene. The CDR3 spells CASSPDLAQYF. CDR3 coding DNA: TGTGCCAGCTCACCTGACTTGGCCCAGTACTTC. The full variable domain, with the rest looked up from reference TRBV18 and TRBJ2-5, is NAGVMQNPRHLVRRRGQEARLRCSPMKGHSHVYWYRQLPEEGLKFMVYLQKENIIDESGMPKERFSAEFPKEGPSILRIQQVVRGDSAAYFCASSPDLAQYFGPGTRLLVL.

This clone was found once. The genes are TRBV28 and TRBJ2-2; 9 nucleotides line up with TRBD2. The CDR3 length is 15 residues. Germline V gene sequence: CDR1 MDHEN, CDR2 SYDVKM. Trimming at V came to 4 bases and at J to 6 bases, leaving 6 bases not matched to a gene. CDR3 protein: CASSYGAGGPGELFF. CDR3 nucleotides: TGTGCCAGCAGTTATGGCGCGGGAGGGCCCGGGGAGCTGTTTTTT.

The chain combines TRBV9 with TRBJ1-1; D possibly corresponds to TRBD1 (6 bases). Trimming took off 0 bases at V and 2 bases at J, with 11 bases between the two ends. The germline gives CDR1 SGDLS, CDR2 YYNGEE. This CDR3 spans 15 amino acids. The CDR3 loop is CASSVEGQPNTEAFF. Here the CDR3 DNA reads TGTGCCAGCAGCGTAGAGGGACAACCTAACACTGAAGCTTTCTTT.